This T cell receptor beta chain was obtained from a study of a mutant IDH1 vaccine in newly diagnosed glioma. Background on the study: Vaccination was launched 4-6 weeks after radiotherapy alone, or with temozolomide cycles. The earlier regimen, radiotherapy, temozolomide, or both, was most often both.

This clone appeared a few times. Its specificity is unknown. Per the germline V gene, CDR1 is DFQATT and CDR2 is SNEGSKA (reference sequence). The ends lost 5 bases at V and 10 bases at J; junction bases unmatched: 4. The CDR3 length is 11 residues. The sample's time point: week 35, safety follow-up. Vaccination comprised doses that each held 300 ug of mutant IDH1 20-mer peptide, plus topical imiquimod. The protocol was immunoSEQ multiplex PCR, while the TCRdb copy is restricted to in-frame clones and leaves out a portion. The sample shows 50,000 to 70,000 clones, around 80% of them seen only once. Sequences were derived from PBMCs, sampled from a glioma patient whose treatment included an IDH1 peptide vaccine. The chain links TRBV20-1 to TRBJ1-4, with 7 bases matching TRBD1. The clonotype was recovered from a young man with glioma. CDR3 loop: CSADNRGKLFF. CDR3 sequence (DNA): TGCAGTGCTGATAACAGGGGAAAACTGTTTTTT.